The clone carrying this T cell receptor (beta chain) appeared a few times. This record belongs to a study of blood T cell repertoires in COVID-19. The assay was immunoSEQ multiplex PCR, and TCRdb's table has in-frame clones only and misses some. Here the sample spans approximately 180,000 clones, roughly 91% being singletons. From germline, CDR1 is SNHLY and CDR2 FYNNEI. CDR3 length equals 20 residues. V was shortened by 6 bases and J by 0 bases, with 30 bases between the two germline ends. The chain couples TRBV2 to TRBJ2-7; D perhaps matches TRBD1 (5 bases). The sample taken for sequencing was peripheral blood. This sequence originates from a human donor in a cohort sampled during active COVID-19. In DNA, the CDR3 is TGTGCCAGCAGGGAAAACAGGCTTCCGAAGCCCAACATTATCTCCTACGAGCAGTACTTC. This codes for CASRENRLPKPNIISYEQYF.